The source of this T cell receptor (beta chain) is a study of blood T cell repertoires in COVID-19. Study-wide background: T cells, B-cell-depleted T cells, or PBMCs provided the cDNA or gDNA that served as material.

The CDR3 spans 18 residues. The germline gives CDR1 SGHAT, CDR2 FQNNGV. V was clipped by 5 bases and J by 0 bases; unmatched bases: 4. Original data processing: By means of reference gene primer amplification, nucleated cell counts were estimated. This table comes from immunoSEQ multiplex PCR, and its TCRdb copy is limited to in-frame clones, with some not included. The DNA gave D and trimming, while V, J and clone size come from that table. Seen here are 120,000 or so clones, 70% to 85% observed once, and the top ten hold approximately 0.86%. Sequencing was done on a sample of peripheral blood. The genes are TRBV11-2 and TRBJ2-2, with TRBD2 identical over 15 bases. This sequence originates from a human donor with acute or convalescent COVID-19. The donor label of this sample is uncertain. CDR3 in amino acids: CASSPGTSGGTNTGELFF. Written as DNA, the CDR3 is TGTGCCAGCAGCCCCGGGACTAGCGGGGGGACGAACACCGGGGAGCTGTTTTTT.